Listed below are T cell receptor beta chains from one sample, sequenced in a study of cytomegalovirus exposure and HLA in healthy donors. Clones were read by immunoSEQ multiplex PCR, and TCRdb kept only the in-frame ones, dropping some. Of roughly 190,000 clones in the sample, about 62% were seen once. The sample comprised PBMCs. The receptors here all came from a man between 40 and 49 years old in good health and CMV-seronegative. Each CDR3 is given with its conserved first and last residue. D genes are given only for firm matches. Clone size is given for some rows only: seen once, a few or many times, or a class if the clone is expanded.

V gene	clone size	D gene	J gene	CDR3 protein	CDR3 DNA
TRBV7-2	NA	TRBD2	TRBJ2-5	CASSQLAAYQETQYF	TGTGCCAGCAGCCAACTAGCGGCGTACCAAGAGACCCAGTACTTC
TRBV5-4	NA	TRBD2	TRBJ2-1	CASSGDSYNEQFF	TGTGCCAGTAGCGGGGACTCTTACAATGAGCAGTTCTTC
TRBV7-9	NA	NA	TRBJ2-2	CSSREIGTLITGELFF	TGTTCCAGCAGGGAAATCGGGACTTTAATCACCGGGGAGCTGTTTTTT
TRBV2	NA	TRBD1	TRBJ2-5	CASTGQGQETQYF	TGTGCCAGCACAGGACAGGGGCAAGAGACCCAGTACTTC
TRBV18	NA	NA	TRBJ2-1	CASSPPGSSTGSEQFF	TGTGCCAGCTCACCACCGGGGAGCTCCACAGGGAGTGAGCAGTTCTTC
TRBV29-1	NA	NA	TRBJ1-4	CSVETATNEKLFF	TGCAGCGTTGAAACAGCAACTAATGAAAAACTGTTTTTT
TRBV6-6	NA	TRBD2	TRBJ2-5	CASSYLGLAEETQYF	TGTGCCAGCAGTTACTTGGGACTAGCGGAAGAGACCCAGTACTTC
TRBV4-2	once	NA	TRBJ2-1	CASSQDRGTEQFF	TGTGCCAGCAGCCAAGATAGGGGGACAGAGCAGTTCTTC
TRBV19	NA	NA	TRBJ1-1	CASSIDYGTNGGAFF	TGTGCCAGTAGTATAGATTACGGTACCAATGGTGGAGCTTTCTTT
TRBV5-6	NA	TRBD1	TRBJ1-6	CASSFPGQGADSPLHF	TGTGCCAGCAGTTTTCCGGGACAGGGGGCAGATTCACCCCTCCACTTT
TRBV4-1	NA	TRBD2	TRBJ2-1	CASSQVAVAGIYNEQFF	TGCGCCAGCAGCCAAGTCGCCGTAGCGGGGATCTACAATGAGCAGTTCTTC
TRBV2	NA	NA	TRBJ2-7	CASSVRGYEQYF	TGTGCCAGCAGTGTTCGCGGGTACGAGCAGTACTTC
TRBV12-2	NA	NA	TRBJ2-7	CASRFRPGLAPREQYF	TGTGCAAGTCGCTTCAGACCGGGACTAGCCCCACGCGAGCAGTACTTC
TRBV5-6	NA	NA	TRBJ1-4	CASSFGAEEKLFF	TGTGCCAGCAGCTTCGGAGCCGAGGAAAAACTGTTTTTT
TRBV28	few	TRBD1	TRBJ1-5	CASSLWRQGGSNQPQHF	TGTGCCAGCAGTTTATGGAGGCAGGGGGGTAGCAATCAGCCCCAGCATTTT
TRBV19	NA	TRBD2	TRBJ2-7	CASSVTSGSFYEQYF	TGTGCCAGTAGTGTAACTAGCGGGAGTTTCTACGAGCAGTACTTC
TRBV25-1	NA	NA	TRBJ2-3	CASSPRGRGGSPQYF	TGTGCCAGCAGCCCAAGGGGGAGGGGGGGAAGCCCGCAGTATTTT
TRBV28	once	TRBD2	TRBJ2-3	CASSLLGGGGDRPQYF	TGTGCCAGCAGTTTATTGGGTGGGGGGGGAGATAGACCGCAGTATTTT
TRBV4-3	NA	NA	TRBJ2-1	CASSQVPSVVGQFF	TGCGCCAGCAGCCAAGTGCCTAGCGTCGTAGGGCAGTTCTTC
TRBV18	once	TRBD2	TRBJ2-1	CASSPLGLAGGANEQFF	TGTGCCAGCTCACCTCTTGGACTAGCGGGAGGGGCGAATGAGCAGTTCTTC
TRBV2	once	TRBD1	TRBJ2-3	CASSGSRQGLRTDTQYF	TGTGCCAGCAGTGGGTCTCGACAGGGGTTGAGAACAGATACGCAGTATTTT
TRBV5-1	NA	TRBD2	TRBJ2-7	CASSPGGYEQYF	TGCGCCAGCAGCCCCGGGGGGTACGAGCAGTACTTC
TRBV28	NA	TRBD2	TRBJ2-1	CASSSGLAGERSYNEQFF	TGTGCCAGCAGTTCCGGACTAGCGGGAGAACGATCGTACAATGAGCAGTTCTTC
TRBV7-9	NA	NA	TRBJ1-6	CASSSRSVKTPSPLHF	TGTGCCAGCAGCTCCCGTTCAGTGAAGACTCCTTCACCCCTCCACTTT
TRBV2	NA	NA	TRBJ1-6	CASSETGQNASPLHF	TGTGCCAGCAGTGAAACCGGACAGAATGCTTCACCCCTCCACTTT
TRBV7-9	NA	NA	TRBJ2-7	CASSAIAGSSYEQYF	TGTGCCAGCAGCGCCATTGCGGGAAGCTCCTACGAGCAGTACTTC
TRBV28	NA	NA	TRBJ2-5	CASSFSLEETQYF	TGTGCCAGCAGTTTTTCTCTGGAGGAGACCCAGTACTTC
TRBV20-1	NA	NA	TRBJ2-7	CSARDSYEQYF	TGCAGTGCTCGGGACTCCTACGAGCAGTACTTC
TRBV30	NA	TRBD1	TRBJ1-5	CAWTGQDNQPQHF	TGTGCCTGGACGGGACAGGACAATCAGCCCCAGCATTTT
TRBV5-6	NA	NA	TRBJ2-2	CASSPPAGELFF	TGTGCCAGCAGCCCCCCCGCCGGGGAGCTGTTTTTT
TRBV9	NA	TRBD1	TRBJ2-1	CASSQTGIRNEQFF	TGTGCCAGCAGCCAGACAGGGATACGGAATGAGCAGTTCTTC
TRBV5-1	NA	NA	TRBJ2-5	CASSLAASVNQETQYF	TGCGCCAGCAGCTTGGCGGCTAGCGTTAACCAAGAGACCCAGTACTTC
TRBV19	NA	NA	TRBJ2-2	CASSNSFTGELFF	TGTGCCAGTAGTAACAGTTTCACCGGGGAGCTGTTTTTT
TRBV11-2	NA	TRBD1	TRBJ1-4	CASSLGGQGNEKLFF	TGTGCCAGCAGCTTAGGGGGACAGGGGAATGAAAAACTGTTTTTT
TRBV2	NA	TRBD1	TRBJ1-2	CASSWTGFYGYTF	TGTGCCAGCAGTTGGACAGGGTTCTATGGCTACACCTTC
TRBV4-2	NA	NA	TRBJ2-3	CASSQDGGETPDTQYF	TGTGCCAGCAGCCAAGACGGAGGCGAGACCCCAGATACGCAGTATTTT
TRBV20-1	NA	NA	TRBJ2-5	CGAAGEETQYF	TGCGGCGCCGCAGGGGAAGAGACCCAGTACTTC
TRBV28	once	TRBD1	TRBJ2-1	CASRQSRGNSNEQFF	TGTGCCAGCAGACAAAGCAGGGGGAACTCGAATGAGCAGTTCTTC
TRBV9	NA	TRBD2	TRBJ2-2	CASSLRLADTGELFF	TGTGCCAGCAGCCTTCGACTAGCCGACACCGGGGAGCTGTTTTTT
TRBV4-1	NA	TRBD2	TRBJ2-7	CASSQELAGILYEQYF	TGCGCCAGCAGCCAGGAACTAGCGGGTATACTCTACGAGCAGTACTTC
TRBV7-8	NA	TRBD1	TRBJ2-2	CASNVQGVTGELFF	TGTGCCAGCAACGTACAGGGGGTCACCGGGGAGCTGTTTTTT
TRBV6-6	NA	TRBD1	TRBJ2-7	CASRPQTGGYSYEQYF	TGTGCCAGCAGACCTCAGACAGGGGGCTATTCCTACGAGCAGTACTTC
TRBV6-6	NA	NA	TRBJ1-6	CASSRTVYSPLHF	TGTGCCAGCAGCCGGACAGTTTATTCACCCCTCCACTTT
TRBV10-3	NA	NA	TRBJ1-4	CAISVFPRQERGSTNEKLFF	TGTGCCATCAGTGTGTTTCCGAGACAGGAACGTGGGTCAACTAATGAAAAACTGTTTTTT
TRBV30	once	NA	TRBJ2-7	CAWGGTPYEQYF	TGTGCCTGGGGCGGGACCCCCTACGAGCAGTACTTC
TRBV7-2	NA	TRBD2	TRBJ2-1	CASSLEGTSGRGEQFF	TGTGCCAGCAGCTTAGAGGGGACTAGCGGGAGGGGTGAGCAGTTCTTC
TRBV4-1	NA	NA	TRBJ1-2	CASSQPGAGNYGYTF	TGCGCCAGCAGCCAGCCCGGCGCGGGTAACTATGGCTACACCTTC
TRBV7-9	NA	NA	TRBJ1-1	CASSLMNTEAFF	TGTGCCAGCAGTCTAATGAACACTGAAGCTTTCTTT
TRBV5-4	NA	NA	TRBJ2-7	CASSLGGQVYEQYF	TGTGCCAGCAGCTTGGGAGGACAAGTCTACGAGCAGTACTTC
TRBV30	once	NA	TRBJ2-1	CAWSATLLEQFF	TGTGCCTGGAGCGCTACTCTGTTAGAGCAGTTCTTC
TRBV6-1	NA	TRBD1	TRBJ2-7	CASGRDRGHYEQYF	TGTGCCAGCGGACGGGACAGGGGCCACTACGAGCAGTACTTC